This TCR beta chain is from a study of molecular identifiers for immune sequencing clone quantification. Study at large: Replicates partitioned RNA from about 20,000 or 100,000 naive CD8 cells into five parts, sequencing four.

The CDR3 has 17 residues. Per germline, CDR1 MNHEY and CDR2 SVGAGI. Unmatched junction bases numbered 14, after V lost 6 bases and J lost 1 base. To note about this clonotype: Its antigen is currently unknown.

Bulk libraries came from a prior protocol with listed TCR primers. From the PCR reads, TCRdb called clonotypes with MiXCR, one entry per CDR3 protein. The repertoire holds over 600,000 distinct CDR3 sequences, approximately 20% seen once, with around 0.9% in the top ten. General study findings and limits: Clones of above 20 RNA copies carried over 97% of effector molecules; in naive cells they carried under 1%. Spiked Jurkat TCR RNA equal to one cell could reportedly be picked out among one million naive cells.

Sequencing was carried out using naive CD8+ T cells from blood, with Jurkat cell RNA spiked in. Subset: FACS-sorted CD8+CD4-CCR7+CD45RA+ naive T cells. The receptor was isolated from a human donor in good health. Some libraries in this study had Jurkat cell RNA spiked in. The rearrangement joins TRBV6-5 to TRBJ2-7; 8 nucleotides match TRBD1. In DNA, the CDR3 is TGTGCCAGCAGCCTAGGGGCAGGGGGCCGAGAGTCCTACGAGCAGTACTTC. Residues: CASSLGAGGRESYEQYF.